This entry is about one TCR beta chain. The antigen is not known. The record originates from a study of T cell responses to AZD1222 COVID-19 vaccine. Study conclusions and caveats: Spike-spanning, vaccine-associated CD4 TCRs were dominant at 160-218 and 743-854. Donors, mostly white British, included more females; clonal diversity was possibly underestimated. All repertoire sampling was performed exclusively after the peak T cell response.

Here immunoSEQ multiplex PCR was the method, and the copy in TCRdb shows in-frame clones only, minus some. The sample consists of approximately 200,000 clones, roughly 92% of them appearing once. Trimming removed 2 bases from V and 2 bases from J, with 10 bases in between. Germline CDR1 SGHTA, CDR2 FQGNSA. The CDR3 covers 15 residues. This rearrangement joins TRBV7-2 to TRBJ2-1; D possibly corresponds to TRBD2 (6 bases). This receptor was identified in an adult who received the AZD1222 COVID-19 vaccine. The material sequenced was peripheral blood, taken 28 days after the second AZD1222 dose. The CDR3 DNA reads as TGTGCCAGCAGCTTAAACACTAGCCCCTACAATGAGCAGTTCTTC. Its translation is CASSLNTSPYNEQFF.